The source of this T cell receptor beta chain is a study of CD4 T cells in relation to SARS-CoV-2 and coronaviruses. Study as a whole: After roughly 9 days of antigen culture, PBMC TCR beta CDR3s were sequenced. Controls used an HIV-1 Nef peptide pool or no peptide. General study points: About 65% of donors had memory CD4+ clonotypes crossrecognizing SARS-CoV-2 and common cold coronavirus spike.

In regard to this clone: The target antigen is unknown.

Clones were read by immunoSEQ multiplex PCR, and TCRdb kept only the in-frame ones, dropping some. The repertoire consists of around 24,000 clones, with roughly 80% occurring once and the leading ten covering approximately 13%. The CDR3 consists of 15 residues. V shed 2 bases and J shed 4 bases, with 9 bases lying between them. Germline CDR1 and CDR2: LGHDT and YNNKEL (reference sequence). Before the COVID-19 pandemic, during about 2011-2019, CD4+ T cells were taken from unexposed donors. CD4+ T cells were isolated from the cells after roughly 11 days of culture. The chain joins TRBV3-1 (or the pseudogene TRBV3-2) to TRBJ2-6; D is uncertain. The specimen was CD4+ T cells from PBMCs, cultured in vitro. This receptor was taken from a human donor in good health. CDR3 DNA: TGTGCCAGCAGCCAAACCGGGTCCGGGGCCAACGTCCTGACTTTC. Its translation: CASSQTGSGANVLTF.